The clone carrying this T cell receptor beta chain was detected many times. The data were taken from a study of human T cells and chemical hapten exposure. About the study: Mostly female patients had alopecia areata, totalis or universalis.

MiXCR, run by TCRdb on the RACE reads, gives a single entry per CDR3 protein. The sample yields around 120,000 distinct CDR3 sequences, approximately 13% seen once. This sample's time point: pre-sensitization, week 0. Treatment meaning: therapeutic diphenylcyclopropenone sensitization with weekly scalp DPC. The CDR3 length is 14 residues. The V and J ends lost 5 bases and 5 bases respectively, with 15 bases between them. The germline V gene encodes CDR1 SEHNR and CDR2 FQNEAQ (reference sequence). The chain has TRBV7-9 and TRBJ1-2; D possibly corresponds to TRBD1 (5 bases). The sample consisted of whole blood, taken in connection with sensitization to the hapten diphenylcyclopropenone (DPC). The clonotype originates from a woman younger than 30 with alopecia areata. Some clones in this sample may be carry-over from other donors' samples. Here the CDR3 DNA reads TGTGCCAGCAGCCAGGGCACTCCCGTTTATGGCTACACCTTC. It encodes CASSQGTPVYGYTF.